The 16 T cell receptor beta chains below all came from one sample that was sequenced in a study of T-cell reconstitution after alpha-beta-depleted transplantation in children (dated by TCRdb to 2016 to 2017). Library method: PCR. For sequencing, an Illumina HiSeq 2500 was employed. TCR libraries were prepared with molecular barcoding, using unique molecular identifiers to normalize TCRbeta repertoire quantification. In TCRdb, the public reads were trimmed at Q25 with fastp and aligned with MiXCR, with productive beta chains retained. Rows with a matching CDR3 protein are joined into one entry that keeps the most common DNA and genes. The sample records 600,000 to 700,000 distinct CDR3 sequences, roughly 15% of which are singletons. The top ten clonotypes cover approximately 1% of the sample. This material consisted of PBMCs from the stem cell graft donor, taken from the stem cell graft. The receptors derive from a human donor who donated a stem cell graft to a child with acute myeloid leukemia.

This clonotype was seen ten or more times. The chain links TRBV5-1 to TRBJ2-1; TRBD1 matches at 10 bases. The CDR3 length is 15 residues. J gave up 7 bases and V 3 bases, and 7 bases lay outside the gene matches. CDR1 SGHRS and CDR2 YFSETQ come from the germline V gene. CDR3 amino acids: CASSSLTGGENEQFF. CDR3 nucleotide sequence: TGCGCCAGCAGCTCCCTGACAGGGGGCGAGAATGAGCAGTTCTTC.

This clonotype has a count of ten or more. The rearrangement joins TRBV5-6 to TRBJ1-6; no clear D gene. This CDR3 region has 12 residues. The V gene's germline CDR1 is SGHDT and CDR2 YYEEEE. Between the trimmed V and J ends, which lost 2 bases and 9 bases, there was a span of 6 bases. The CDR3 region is CASSFGISPLHF. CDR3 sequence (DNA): TGTGCCAGCAGCTTCGGGATTTCACCCCTCCACTTT.

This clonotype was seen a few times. The CDR3 sequence: CSARDQRRTNTEAFF. Written as DNA, the CDR3 is TGCAGTGCTAGAGACCAAAGACGGACGAACACTGAAGCTTTCTTT. V usage is TRBV20-1 and J usage is TRBJ1-1; D remains ambiguous. In germline, CDR1 is DFQATT, CDR2 SNEGSKA (reference sequence). The V and J ends lost 0 bases and 1 base respectively, with 12 bases between them. The CDR3 extends over 15 amino acids.

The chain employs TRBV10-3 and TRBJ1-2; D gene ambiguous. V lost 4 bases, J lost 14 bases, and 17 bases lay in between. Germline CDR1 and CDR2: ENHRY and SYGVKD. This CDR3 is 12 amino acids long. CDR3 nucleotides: TGTGCCATCAGTGTCGAGGCACCCAGGATGACCTTC. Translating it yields CAISVEAPRMTF.

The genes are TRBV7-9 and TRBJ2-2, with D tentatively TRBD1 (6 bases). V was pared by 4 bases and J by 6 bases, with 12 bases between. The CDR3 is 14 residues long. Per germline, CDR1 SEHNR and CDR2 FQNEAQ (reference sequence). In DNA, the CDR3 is TGTGCCAGCAGCTCATACGACAGGCCCGGGGAGCTGTTTTTT. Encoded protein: CASSSYDRPGELFF.

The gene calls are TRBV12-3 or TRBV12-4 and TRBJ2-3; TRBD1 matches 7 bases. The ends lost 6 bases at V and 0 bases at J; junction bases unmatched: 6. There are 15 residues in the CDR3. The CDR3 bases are TGTGCCAGCAGCGCCGGGACAGCTAGCACAGATACGCAGTATTTT. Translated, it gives CASSAGTASTDTQYF.

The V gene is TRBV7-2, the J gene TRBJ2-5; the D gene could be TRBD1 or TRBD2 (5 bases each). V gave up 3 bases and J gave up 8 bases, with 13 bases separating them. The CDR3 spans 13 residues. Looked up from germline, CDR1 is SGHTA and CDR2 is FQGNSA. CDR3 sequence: CASSLTGRPTQYF. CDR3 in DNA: TGTGCCAGCAGCTTGACGGGACGGCCCACCCAGTACTTC.

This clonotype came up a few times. The CDR3 loop is CASSPRRGASDTQYF. The DNA for the CDR3 is TGTGCCAGCAGCCCAAGAAGGGGGGCATCAGATACGCAGTATTTT. V and J are TRBV11-3 and TRBJ2-3; D may be TRBD1 or TRBD2 (6 bases each). Trimming took 5 bases from V and 4 from J, leaving 16 bases between them. Germline assignment: CDR1 SGHNT and CDR2 YENEEA. CDR3 length: 15 residues.

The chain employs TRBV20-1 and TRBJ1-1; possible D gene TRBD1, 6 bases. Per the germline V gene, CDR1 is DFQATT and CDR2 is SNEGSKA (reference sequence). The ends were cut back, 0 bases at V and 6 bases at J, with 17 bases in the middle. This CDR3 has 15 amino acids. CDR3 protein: CSARDTPRGGPEAFF. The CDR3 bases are TGCAGTGCTAGAGATACCCCCAGGGGAGGCCCTGAAGCTTTCTTT.

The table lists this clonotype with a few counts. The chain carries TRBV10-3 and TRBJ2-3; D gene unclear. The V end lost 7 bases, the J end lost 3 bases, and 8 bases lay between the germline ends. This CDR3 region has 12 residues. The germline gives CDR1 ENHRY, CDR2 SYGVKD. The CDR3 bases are TGTGCCATCAAGACGGCGACAGATACGCAGTATTTT. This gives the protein CAIKTATDTQYF.

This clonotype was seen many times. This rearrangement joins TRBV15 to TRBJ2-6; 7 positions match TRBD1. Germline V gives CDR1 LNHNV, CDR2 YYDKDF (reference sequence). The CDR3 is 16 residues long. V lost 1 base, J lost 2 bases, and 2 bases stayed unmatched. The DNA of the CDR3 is TGTGCCACCAGCAGAGGAGACAGGGCTGGGGCCAACGTCCTGACTTTC. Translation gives CATSRGDRAGANVLTF.

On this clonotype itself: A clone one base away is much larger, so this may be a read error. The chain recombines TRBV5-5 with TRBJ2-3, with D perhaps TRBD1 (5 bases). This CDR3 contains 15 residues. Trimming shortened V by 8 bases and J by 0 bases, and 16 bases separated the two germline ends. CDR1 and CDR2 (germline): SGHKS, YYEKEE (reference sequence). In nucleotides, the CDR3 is TGTGCCAGAAGCCCCCGGGCAGGGAGCACAGATACGCAGTATTTT. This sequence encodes CARSPRAGSTDTQYF.

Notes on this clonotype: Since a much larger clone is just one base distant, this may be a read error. The CDR3 nucleotides are TGTGCCAGCAGCCTAGGAATGTACCCCTACGAGCAGTACTTC. Encoded protein: CASSLGMYPYEQYF. The rearrangement uses TRBV13 and TRBJ2-7; no reliable D call. CDR1 and CDR2 (germline): PRHDT, FYEKMQ (reference sequence). The CDR3 covers 14 residues. Full variable domain (missing parts from reference TRBV13 and TRBJ2-7): AAGVIQSPRHLIKEKRETATLKCYPIPRHDTVYWYQQGPGQDPQFLISFYEKMQSDKGSIPDRFSAQQFSDYHSELNMSSLELGDSALYFCASSLGMYPYEQYFGPGTRLTVT.

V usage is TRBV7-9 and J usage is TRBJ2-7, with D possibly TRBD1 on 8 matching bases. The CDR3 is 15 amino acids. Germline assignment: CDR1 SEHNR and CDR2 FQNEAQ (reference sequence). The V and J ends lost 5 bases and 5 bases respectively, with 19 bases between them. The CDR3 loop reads CASSLKQGDYHEQYF. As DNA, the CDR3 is TGTGCCAGCAGCCTAAAACAGGGGGACTACCACGAGCAGTACTTC.

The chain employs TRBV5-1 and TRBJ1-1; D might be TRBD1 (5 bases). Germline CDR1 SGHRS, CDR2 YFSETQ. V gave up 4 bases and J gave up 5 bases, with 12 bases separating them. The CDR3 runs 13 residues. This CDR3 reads CASSVLEGTEAFF. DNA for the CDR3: TGCGCCAGCAGCGTCTTAGAGGGGACTGAAGCTTTCTTT.

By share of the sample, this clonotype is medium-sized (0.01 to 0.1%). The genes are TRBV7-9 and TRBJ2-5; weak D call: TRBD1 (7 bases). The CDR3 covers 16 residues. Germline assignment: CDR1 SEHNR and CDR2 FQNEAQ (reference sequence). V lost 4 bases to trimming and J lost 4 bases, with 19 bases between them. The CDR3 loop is CASSSQGGTYGETQYF. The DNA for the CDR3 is TGTGCCAGCAGCTCGCAGGGGGGCACATACGGAGAGACCCAGTACTTC.